The 3 T cell receptor beta chains presented below share a single source sample, sequenced in a study of blood T cell repertoires in COVID-19. The data were produced by immunoSEQ multiplex PCR, yet TCRdb's version contains in-frame clones alone and is incomplete. Altogether about 350,000 clones are present, around nine tenths being singletons, with the ten largest covering around 0.92%. Sequenced input: PBMCs or T cells enriched from blood (not recorded which). The origin of the receptors is a woman in her twenties or thirties who had been exposed to COVID-19.

V is TRBV3-1 (or the pseudogene TRBV3-2) and J is TRBJ2-5; 11 bases fit TRBD2. After removal of 4 bases from V and 2 bases from J, the junction contained 18 bases not matched to a gene. The CDR3 runs to 20 residues. Germline V gene lookup returns CDR1 LGHDT and CDR2 YNNKEL (reference sequence). The chain's CDR3 is CASSPTHRASGRIYQETQYF. The DNA for the CDR3 is TGTGCCAGCAGCCCGACGCACCGGGCTAGCGGGAGGATTTATCAAGAGACCCAGTACTTC.

This sequence joins TRBV9 and TRBJ2-5, with unresolved D. Trimming removed 0 bases from V and 3 bases from J, with 9 bases in between. CDR1 and CDR2 (germline): SGDLS, YYNGEE. The length of the CDR3 is 14 residues. CDR3 residues: CASSVAYFEETQYF. CDR3 sequence (DNA): TGTGCCAGCAGCGTAGCCTACTTCGAAGAGACCCAGTACTTC.

Remarks on this clone: Other DNA variants within this sample encode the same CDR3. The chain carries TRBV7-8 and TRBJ1-6, with D hard to call. Germline CDR1 reads SGHVS; CDR2 reads FQNEAQ. This CDR3 is 13 amino acids long. Trimming took 3 bases from V and 8 from J, leaving 8 bases between them. The CDR3 sequence: CASSLVSDSPLHF. As DNA, the CDR3 is TGTGCCAGCAGCTTGGTGTCGGATTCACCCCTCCACTTT.